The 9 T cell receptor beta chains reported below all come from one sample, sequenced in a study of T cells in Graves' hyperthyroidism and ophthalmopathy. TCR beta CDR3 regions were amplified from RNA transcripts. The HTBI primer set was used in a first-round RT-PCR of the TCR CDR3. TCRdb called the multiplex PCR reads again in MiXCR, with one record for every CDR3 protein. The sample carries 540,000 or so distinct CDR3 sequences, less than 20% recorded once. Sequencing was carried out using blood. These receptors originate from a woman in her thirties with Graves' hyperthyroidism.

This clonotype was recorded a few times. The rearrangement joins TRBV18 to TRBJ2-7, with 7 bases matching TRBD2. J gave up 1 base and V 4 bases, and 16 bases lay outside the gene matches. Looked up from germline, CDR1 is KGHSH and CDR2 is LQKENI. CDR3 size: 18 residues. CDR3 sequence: CASSQIPLGLAASYEQYF. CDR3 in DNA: TGTGCCAGCTCACAGATACCTCTTGGCCTAGCGGCTTCCTACGAGCAGTACTTC.

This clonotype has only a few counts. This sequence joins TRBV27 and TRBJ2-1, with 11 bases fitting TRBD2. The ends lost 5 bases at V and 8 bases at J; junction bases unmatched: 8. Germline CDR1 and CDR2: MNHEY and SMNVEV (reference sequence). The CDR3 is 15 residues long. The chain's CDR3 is CASSGSGRAWDEQFF. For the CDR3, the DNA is TGTGCCAGCAGTGGTAGCGGGAGGGCCTGGGATGAGCAGTTCTTC.

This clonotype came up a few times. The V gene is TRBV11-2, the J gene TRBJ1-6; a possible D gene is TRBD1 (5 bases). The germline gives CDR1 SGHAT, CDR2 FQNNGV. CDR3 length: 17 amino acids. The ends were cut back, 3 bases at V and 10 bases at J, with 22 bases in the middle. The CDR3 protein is CASSFGGRVREKSPLHF. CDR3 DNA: TGTGCCAGCAGCTTCGGCGGAAGGGTCAGGGAGAAGTCACCCCTCCACTTT.

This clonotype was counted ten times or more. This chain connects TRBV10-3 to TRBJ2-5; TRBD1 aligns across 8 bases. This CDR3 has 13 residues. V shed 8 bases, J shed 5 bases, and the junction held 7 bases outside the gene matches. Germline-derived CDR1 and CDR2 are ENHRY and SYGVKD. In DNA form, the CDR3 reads TGTGCCATCCGCGCAGGGGGCTTTGAGACCCAGTACTTC. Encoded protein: CAIRAGGFETQYF.

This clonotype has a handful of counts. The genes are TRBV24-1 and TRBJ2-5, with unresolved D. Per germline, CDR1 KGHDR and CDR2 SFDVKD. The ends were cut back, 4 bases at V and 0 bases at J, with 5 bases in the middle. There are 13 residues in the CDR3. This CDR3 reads CATSDKYQETQYF. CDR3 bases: TGTGCCACCAGTGACAAGTACCAAGAGACCCAGTACTTC.

The CDR3 spells CSAISRLAGDNEQFF. Written as DNA, the CDR3 is TGCAGTGCTATTTCTAGACTAGCGGGAGACAATGAGCAGTTCTTC. The chain recombines TRBV20-1 with TRBJ2-1; TRBD2 matches 12 bases. This CDR3 is built from 15 residues. V lost 4 bases and J lost 5; bases outside the gene matches: 6. CDR1 is DFQATT and CDR2 is SNEGSKA in the germline V gene (reference sequence).

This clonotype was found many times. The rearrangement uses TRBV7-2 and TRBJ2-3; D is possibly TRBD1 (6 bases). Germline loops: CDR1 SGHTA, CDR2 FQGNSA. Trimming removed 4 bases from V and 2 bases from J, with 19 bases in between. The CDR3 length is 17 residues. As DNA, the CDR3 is TGTGCCAGCAGCTCGCTAACAGGGTGGGGGAACACAGATACGCAGTATTTT. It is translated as CASSSLTGWGNTDTQYF.

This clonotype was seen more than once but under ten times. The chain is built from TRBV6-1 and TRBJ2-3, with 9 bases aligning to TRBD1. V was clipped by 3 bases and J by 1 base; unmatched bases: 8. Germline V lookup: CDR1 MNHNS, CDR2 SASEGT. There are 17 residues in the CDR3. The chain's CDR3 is CASSDLGQGSRTDTQYF. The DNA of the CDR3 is TGTGCCAGCAGTGACCTCGGACAGGGGTCACGCACAGATACGCAGTATTTT.

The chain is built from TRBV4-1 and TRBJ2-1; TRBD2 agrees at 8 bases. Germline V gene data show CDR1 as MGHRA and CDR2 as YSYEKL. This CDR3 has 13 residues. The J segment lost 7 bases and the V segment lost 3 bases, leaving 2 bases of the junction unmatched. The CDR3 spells CASSHSGGNEQFF. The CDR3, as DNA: TGCGCCAGCAGCCACTCGGGGGGGAATGAGCAGTTCTTC.